The present T cell receptor (beta chain) was sequenced within a study of human T cells and chemical hapten exposure. CDR3 size: 15 residues. Trimming took 0 bases from V and 10 from J; bases not matched to a gene: 6. Germline CDR1 reads DFQATT; CDR2 reads SNEGSKA (reference sequence). MiXCR, applied by TCRdb to the RACE reads, yields one record per CDR3 protein. The repertoire includes 210,000 or so distinct CDR3 sequences, roughly a quarter of them detected once, and about 2.5% sits in the top ten. The time point: patch test 3, about 24 weeks after DPC sensitization. Treatment noted: therapeutic diphenylcyclopropenone sensitization with weekly scalp DPC.

The genes are TRBV20-1 and TRBJ1-6; 10 nucleotides match TRBD1. This TCR came from a woman in her 40s with alopecia areata. Some clones in this sample may be carry-over from other donors' samples. Here the sequenced sample was whole blood, taken in connection with sensitization to the hapten diphenylcyclopropenone (DPC). CDR3 residues: CSARDRDRGKSPLHF. CDR3 DNA: TGCAGTGCTAGAGATAGGGACAGGGGCAAATCACCCCTCCACTTT.